The 10 T cell receptor beta chains in this list originate from one sample, sequenced in a study of blood T cell repertoires in COVID-19 (dated by TCRdb to the early 2020s). Receptor amplification or capture employed the immunoSEQ multiplex PCR assay. What TCRdb holds here is the immuneACCESS table cut down to in-frame rearrangements. Part of the clones is not present; checked against another copy, under half of the missing clones reflect an unresolved V gene, and the others are unexplained. The sample contains around 35,000 clones, more than 85% of them found a single time. The ten largest clones add up to over 55% of the sample. What was sequenced was peripheral blood. The source is a man aged 65 to 85 with acute or convalescent COVID-19.

J is TRBJ1-2 and V is TRBV7-9; 7 bases are shared with TRBD1. Germline-derived CDR1 and CDR2 are SEHNR and FQNEAQ (reference sequence). CDR3 length equals 13 residues. V was clipped by 4 bases and J by 2 bases; unmatched bases: 1. This chain's CDR3 is CASSWDSNYGYTF. CDR3 DNA: TGTGCCAGCAGCTGGGACAGCAACTATGGCTACACCTTC.

The chain recombines TRBV18 with TRBJ1-1; D remains unclear. This CDR3 comprises 15 residues. Trimming removed 6 bases from V and 1 base from J, with 15 bases in between. Germline CDR1 is KGHSH and CDR2 is LQKENI. CDR3 DNA sequence: TGTGCCAGCTCCGGGGTTCAGACCTCGAACACTGAAGCTTTCTTT. Amino acids: CASSGVQTSNTEAFF.

V and J are TRBV28 and TRBJ2-5; TRBD1 matches at 11 bases. Germline V gene lookup returns CDR1 MDHEN and CDR2 SYDVKM. V lost 5 bases to trimming and J lost 4 bases; unmatched junction nucleotides: 3. The CDR3 is 14 amino acids. Here the CDR3 reads CASSRDRGLETQYF. The DNA of the CDR3 is TGTGCCAGCAGTCGGGACAGGGGGTTAGAGACCCAGTACTTC. Full variable domain (rest looked up from reference TRBV28 and TRBJ2-5): DVKVTQSSRYLVKRTGEKVFLECVQDMDHENMFWYRQDPGLGLRLIYFSYDVKMKEKGDIPEGYSVSREKKERFSLILESASTNQTSMYLCASSRDRGLETQYFGPGTRLLVL.

The chain carries TRBV27 and TRBJ1-5; 11 nucleotides align to TRBD1. The germline V gene encodes CDR1 MNHEY and CDR2 SMNVEV (reference sequence). The junction had 15 bases not matched to a gene; V was cut back by 8 bases and J by 3 bases. The CDR3 totals 18 residues. CDR3 in amino acids: CASSRILDRGRINQPQHF. In nucleotides, the CDR3 is TGTGCCAGCTCAAGAATCTTGGACAGGGGGCGAATCAATCAGCCCCAGCATTTT.

This chain connects TRBV7-8 to TRBJ1-5; D possibly corresponds to TRBD1 (6 bases). The CDR3 spans 17 residues. V was shortened by 5 bases and J by 0 bases, with 17 bases between the two germline ends. Germline-derived CDR1 and CDR2 are SGHVS and FQNEAQ. The CDR3 loop is CASSPNPGQYSNQPQHF. CDR3 nucleotides: TGTGCCAGCAGCCCCAATCCGGGACAATATAGCAATCAGCCCCAGCATTTT.

This chain links TRBV21-1 with TRBJ1-5; the D call TRBD1 from the table was never checked on the DNA. TRBV21-1 has pseudogene status. The CDR3 sequence is 13 residues long. The CDR3 bases are TGTGCCAGAATTGACAGGGGAAGTCAGCCCCAGCATTTT. Protein sequence: CARIDRGSQPQHF.

V gene TRBV18 combines with J gene TRBJ1-1; 9 bases are shared with TRBD1. The CDR3 runs to 14 residues. Germline V gene lookup returns CDR1 KGHSH and CDR2 LQKENI. The trim removed 3 bases at V and 4 bases at J, leaving 3 bases unmatched. CDR3 nucleotide sequence: TGTGCCAGCTCACCGGGGACAGGGAGCACTGAAGCTTTCTTT. This codes for CASSPGTGSTEAFF.

In nucleotides, the CDR3 is TGTGCCAGCAGGTCGGGGACAGGCTTCGAAAAACTGTTTTTT. Translation: CASRSGTGFEKLFF. The chain has TRBV6-5 and TRBJ1-4, with 8 bases that match TRBD1. From germline, CDR1 is MNHEY and CDR2 SVGAGI. This CDR3 has 14 residues. The junction had 8 bases not matched to a gene; V was cut back by 6 bases and J by 8 bases.

This sequence joins TRBV29-1 and TRBJ1-2, with 10 bases identical to TRBD1. This CDR3 has 17 residues. The V and J ends lost 3 bases and 2 bases, in that order; junction bases with no gene match: 12. Germline CDR1 SQVTM, CDR2 ANQGSEA. CDR3 in amino acids: CSVDAGTGVRLNYGYTF. The DNA for the CDR3 is TGCAGCGTTGACGCCGGGACAGGGGTCCGATTAAACTATGGCTACACCTTC.

The chain recombines TRBV27 with TRBJ2-1, with 9 bases that match TRBD1. This CDR3 contains 15 residues. V was pared by 3 bases and J by 8 bases, with 8 bases of the junction left unmatched. Germline CDR1 MNHEY, CDR2 SMNVEV (reference sequence). CDR3 DNA sequence: TGTGCCAGCAGTTTGCGGACAGGGGTGCCCTATGAGCAGTTCTTC. It codes for CASSLRTGVPYEQFF.